This T cell receptor beta chain was captured by sequencing in a study of CD8+ T cells in alopecia areata. About the research overall: Patients took tofacitinib for 6 to 18 months, followed by 6 drug-free months.

cDNA prepared by RNA extraction and subsequent reverse transcription served as the template for sequencing. Assay: immunoSEQ multiplex PCR; the TCRdb copy retains only in-frame clones and omits some. The repertoire holds under 250,000 clones, with about 53% as singletons. The CDR3 is 12 residues long. J was trimmed by 5 bases and V by 6 bases; bases with no gene match: 3. From germline, CDR1 is SNHLY and CDR2 FYNNEI. Sorting of PBMCs yielded the CD4+ and CD8+ T cells. The receptor was isolated from a human donor with alopecia areata. The sequenced sample was CD4+ T cells sorted from blood, obtained at week 0. This chain uses TRBV2 with TRBJ2-5; 7 bases fit TRBD1. The CDR3 DNA follows: TGTGCCAGCAGGACAGGGTTGGAGACCCAGTACTTC. Translating gives CASRTGLETQYF.